This T cell receptor beta chain was recovered during a study of OX40 agonist ivuxolimab in advanced cancers. About the research overall: Participants, 80% to 90% male, averaged approximately 65 years of age, ranging from roughly 23 to 80. Study outcomes and limitations: Patients who responded partially at 0.1-3.0 mg/kg showed clonal expansion ranking among the lowest.

The repertoire was sequenced with immunoSEQ multiplex PCR; TCRdb's copy has only in-frame clones and lacks some. The sample lists approximately 64,000 clones, 70% to 90% occurring once. Note on this clone: Its target is not known.

Deletions cut 7 bases from V and 7 bases from J, with 20 bases between. From germline, CDR1 is SNHLY and CDR2 FYNNEI. CDR3 size: 14 residues. Autoimmune disease history or systemic immunosuppression barred patients. Researchers took blood at baseline, on cycle 4 day 1, and on cycle 7 day 1. This rearrangement joins TRBV2 to TRBJ2-7; possible D gene TRBD1, 5 bases. This sample comprised CD4+ or CD8+ T cells sorted from blood, obtained in a trial of the OX40 agonist ivuxolimab. The origin of this receptor is an adult with an advanced solid tumor such as melanoma, head and neck, liver or kidney cancer. The CDR3 DNA reads as TGTGCCAGCAAGGGGCAAGGCCGTGAAGGGGAGCAGTACTTC. Translating it yields CASKGQGREGEQYF.